The 26 T cell receptor beta chains listed next were all sequenced from one sample in a study of T cells expressing NK-cell markers. TCRdb reworked the 5' RACE reads into one entry per CDR3 protein, no DNA. In all, the sample yields about 260,000 distinct CDR3 sequences. The sequencing input was blood T cells: a sorted CD56 or NKG2C T cell subset, CD4+ or CD8+ T cells, or bulk PBMC T cells (not recorded which). These receptors were collected from a woman between 18 and 70 years old in good health.

CDR3 loop: CSAPAGGNTGELFF. This chain joins TRBV20-1 and TRBJ2-2; as DNA is missing, the TRBD2 call by TCRdb cannot be tested. This CDR3 is 14 amino acids long. CDR1 and CDR2 from the germline V gene are DFQATT and SNEGSKA (reference sequence).

This chain joins TRBV20-1 and TRBJ2-7; TCRdb outputs TRBD2, but without DNA this stays unchecked. This CDR3 has 15 residues. Germline V gene data show CDR1 as DFQATT and CDR2 as SNEGSKA (reference sequence). The chain's CDR3 is CSARGASGGTYEQYF.

This chain connects TRBV28 to TRBJ2-6; TCRdb indicates TRBD1, and absent DNA this call remains unverified. The CDR3 runs 17 residues. The germline V gene has CDR1 MDHEN and CDR2 SYDVKM. CDR3 protein: CASRTGQGVSGANVLTF.

The gene calls are TRBV5-4 and TRBJ2-5. The CDR3 is 15 amino acids. The V gene's germline CDR1 is SGHNT and CDR2 YYREEE (reference sequence). The CDR3 sequence: CASSLGTGNQETQYF.

The rearrangement links TRBV15 to TRBJ2-3. The germline CDR1 and CDR2 sequences are LNHNV and YYDKDF (reference sequence). The CDR3 is made up of 16 amino acids. CDR3 in amino acids: CATSRDLAGGTDTQYF.

The chain's CDR3 is CATHGGIYNEQFF. The rearrangement uses TRBV10-3 and TRBJ2-1. Germline CDR1 and CDR2: ENHRY and SYGVKD. The CDR3 has 13 residues.

The V call is TRBV27, the J call TRBJ2-5; absent DNA, TCRdb's TRBD2 call cannot be checked. CDR1 MNHEY and CDR2 SMNVEV come from the germline V gene (reference sequence). The CDR3 totals 16 residues. This CDR3 is CASSSLVAGEQETQYF.

The chain links TRBV19 to TRBJ2-1. Germline V CDR1 and CDR2: LNHDA, SQIVND (reference sequence). There are 13 residues in the CDR3. The CDR3 reads CASSIPRGSEQFF. The full variable domain, completed using reference TRBV19 and TRBJ2-1, is DGGITQSPKYLFRKEGQNVTLSCEQNLNHDAMYWYRQDPGQGLRLIYYSQIVNDFQKGDIAEGYSVSREKKESFPLTVTSAQKNPTAFYLCASSIPRGSEQFFGPGTRLTVL.

This chain links TRBV15 with TRBJ1-2; TCRdb's D gene call, TRBD1, goes unchecked for lack of DNA. This CDR3 contains 18 residues. The germline V gene has CDR1 LNHNV and CDR2 YYDKDF (reference sequence). CDR3 amino acids: CATSRDPLGAATNYGYTF. Variable domain in full (rest from reference TRBV15 and TRBJ1-2): DAMVIQNPRYQVTQFGKPVTLSCSQTLNHNVMYWYQQKSSQAPKLLFHYYDKDFNNEADTPDNFQSRRPNTSFCFLDIRSPGLGDTAMYLCATSRDPLGAATNYGYTFGSGTRLTVV.

V and J are TRBV12-3 or TRBV12-4 and TRBJ1-2; TCRdb picks TRBD1, but there is no DNA to check that call. The CDR3 length is 13 residues. The CDR3 sequence: CASRRQGNYGYTF.

The rearrangement uses TRBV29-1 and TRBJ2-1; the D call of TRBD1 rests on TCRdb alone, since no DNA is present to check it. Germline V lookup: CDR1 SQVTM, CDR2 ANQGSEA. The CDR3 extends over 14 amino acids. The CDR3 reads CSAKGAGSNNEQFF.

This rearrangement joins TRBV12-3 or TRBV12-4 to TRBJ2-4. This CDR3 is built from 14 residues. CDR3 protein: CASSFMLAKNIQYF.

V and J are TRBV29-1 and TRBJ2-2; TCRdb calls TRBD1, which cannot be checked without DNA. CDR3 length equals 12 residues. Germline V CDR1 and CDR2: SQVTM, ANQGSEA. The CDR3 loop reads CSATGVPGELFF.

V gene TRBV20-1 combines with J gene TRBJ2-1. This CDR3 has 11 residues. Germline V gene data show CDR1 as DFQATT and CDR2 as SNEGSKA (reference sequence). CDR3 in amino acids: CSASGEYEQFF.

CDR3: CASSQDMTADTQYF. The chain recombines TRBV4-3 with TRBJ2-3. Per the germline V gene, CDR1 is LGHNA and CDR2 is YSLEER. CDR3 length: 14 residues.

The chain uses TRBV6-2 or TRBV6-3 and TRBJ2-5; the TRBD1 assignment by TCRdb is unverifiable without DNA. This CDR3 has 12 residues. Germline lookup yields CDR1 MNHEY and CDR2 SVGEGT. CDR3: CASGGARETQYF.

This chain joins TRBV3-1 and TRBJ1-4; the TRBD1 assignment by TCRdb is unverifiable without DNA. In germline, CDR1 is LGHDT, CDR2 YNNKEL (reference sequence). The CDR3 contains 15 residues. The CDR3 here is CASSYRGPINEKLFF.

The chain recombines TRBV6-1 with TRBJ1-5. Germline CDR1 is MNHNS and CDR2 is SASEGT. The CDR3 has 15 residues. The CDR3 sequence: CASSPDLQRNQPQHF.

This CDR3 reads CASSPPTEGTQYF. The V call is TRBV18, the J call TRBJ2-3; TCRdb lists TRBD2, though no DNA is available to test this call. This CDR3 comprises 13 residues. The germline CDR1 and CDR2 sequences are KGHSH and LQKENI. The whole variable domain, filled in from reference TRBV18 and TRBJ2-3, reads NAGVMQNPRHLVRRRGQEARLRCSPMKGHSHVYWYRQLPEEGLKFMVYLQKENIIDESGMPKERFSAEFPKEGPSILRIQQVVRGDSAAYFCASSPPTEGTQYFGPGTRLTVL.

The chain combines TRBV7-2 with TRBJ1-2. Germline CDR1 is SGHTA and CDR2 is FQGNSA. This CDR3 has 14 residues. CDR3 sequence reads: CASTSRLVSYGYTF.

The gene calls are TRBV19 and TRBJ2-2; the D call from TCRdb, TRBD1, cannot be confirmed without DNA. CDR1 and CDR2 from the germline V gene are LNHDA and SQIVND (reference sequence). This CDR3 has 15 amino acids. The chain's CDR3 is CASSFGHAHTGELFF.

This rearrangement joins TRBV20-1 to TRBJ2-7; TCRdb proposes TRBD1, but this gene call is untestable without DNA. This CDR3 region has 14 residues. Germline V gene data show CDR1 as DFQATT and CDR2 as SNEGSKA (reference sequence). CDR3 amino acids: CSARARDRTYEQYF.

V is TRBV7-2 and J is TRBJ1-6. Germline CDR1 and CDR2: SGHTA and FQGNSA. The CDR3 sequence is 14 residues long. CDR3 sequence reads: CASSLGRARSPLHF.

The V call is TRBV29-1, the J call TRBJ2-2; with no DNA, the TCRdb D assignment of TRBD1 cannot be verified. The CDR3 length is 16 residues. Germline lookup yields CDR1 SQVTM and CDR2 ANQGSEA. CDR3 in amino acids: CSVQGTNEWNTGELFF.

The rearrangement links TRBV20-1 to TRBJ2-7. Germline CDR1 and CDR2: DFQATT and SNEGSKA (reference sequence). The CDR3 is 15 amino acids. CDR3 in amino acids: CSARSSRRVGYEQYF.

The chain has TRBV6-1 and TRBJ2-3; the TCRdb call, TRBD2, lacks DNA for checking. Germline CDR1 is MNHNS and CDR2 is SASEGT. This CDR3 has 18 amino acids. The CDR3 region is CASNTGENSGRRTDTQYF.